A single sample is the source of the 6 T cell receptor beta chains below, sequenced in a study of cytomegalovirus exposure and HLA in healthy donors. The PCR made use of 60 Vbeta and 13 Jbeta primers. Assay: immunoSEQ multiplex PCR; the TCRdb copy retains only in-frame clones and omits some. The sample holds around 140,000 clones; 76% are singletons and the top ten take 1.8%. Sequencing was carried out using PBMCs. These TCRs come from a female donor in good health and CMV-seropositive.

The chain carries TRBV10-1 and TRBJ2-7, with a possible D match to TRBD2 (5 bases). V lost 8 bases and J 7 bases, leaving 18 bases between the germline ends. Germline CDR1 reads WNHNN; CDR2 reads SYGVQD (reference sequence). CDR3 length: 13 residues. The CDR3 here is CASAQARDGEQYF. CDR3 nucleotides: TGCGCCAGCGCCCAAGCCCGGGATGGGGAGCAGTACTTC.

This clone was detected only a few times. The chain recombines TRBV10-3 with TRBJ2-3; TRBD2 matches at 7 bases. The CDR3 length is 18 residues. J was trimmed by 4 bases and V by 7 bases; bases with no gene match: 20. Germline values: CDR1 ENHRY, CDR2 SYGVKD. The CDR3 loop reads CAINGMGWRGSVSDTQYF. DNA for the CDR3: TGTGCCATCAATGGGATGGGTTGGCGGGGGTCCGTCTCAGATACGCAGTATTTT.

A few counts support this clone. This sequence joins TRBV5-1 and TRBJ1-1; possible D gene TRBD1, 6 bases. The length of the CDR3 is 16 residues. The germline CDR1 and CDR2 sequences are SGHRS and YFSETQ. Deletions cut 0 bases from V and 4 bases from J, with 16 bases between. Written as DNA, the CDR3 is TGCGCCAGCAGCTTGGACAGGGTGAGAGGGAGCACTGAAGCTTTCTTT. Translation: CASSLDRVRGSTEAFF.

The chain uses TRBV11-2 and TRBJ2-4; D may be TRBD1 (6 bases). Deletions cut 3 bases from V and 13 bases from J, with 13 bases between. CDR3 length: 12 amino acids. The V gene's germline CDR1 is SGHAT and CDR2 FQNNGV. The CDR3 here is CASSFGTPEQYF. In DNA, the CDR3 is TGTGCCAGCAGCTTTGGGACACCCGAACAGTACTTC.

Only one count was recorded for this clone. This CDR3 reads CASSMRLFSYEQYF. The CDR3 nucleotides are TGCGCCAGCAGCATGCGACTTTTCTCCTACGAGCAGTACTTC. The rearrangement joins TRBV5-1 to TRBJ2-7; D is ambiguous. CDR3 length equals 14 residues. The V and J ends lost 4 bases and 0 bases respectively, with 11 bases between them. CDR1 is SGHRS and CDR2 is YFSETQ in the germline V gene.

V gene TRBV30 combines with J gene TRBJ1-3, with D maybe TRBD1 (6 bases). With 0 bases removed from V and 2 bases from J, the gap between germline ends came to 14 bases. Germline loops: CDR1 GTSNPN, CDR2 SVGIG (reference sequence). This CDR3 contains 16 residues. The CDR3 here is CAWSVGFEGAGNTIYF. In DNA form, the CDR3 reads TGTGCCTGGAGTGTAGGGTTTGAGGGGGCTGGAAACACCATATATTTT.